Given below is one TCR beta chain in context. What it binds is unknown. The TCR beta cDNA libraries contained unique molecular identifiers. There were 1 to 10 million T cells, and around 460,000 cDNA molecules came from them. TCRdb reprocessed the PCR reads with MiXCR, giving one entry per CDR3 protein. In the table there are under 650,000 distinct CDR3 sequences, about 40% of which are singletons. This specimen comes from a study of post-analysis software for immune sequencing data. Study details: The disease courses spanned relapsing-remitting, secondary progressive and progressive-relapsing forms of multiple sclerosis.

V was trimmed by 6 bases and J by 4 bases, leaving 9 bases between them. This CDR3 is built from 12 residues. The germline V gene encodes CDR1 MNHNS and CDR2 SASEGT. Findings of the study overall: Normalized Chao1 diversity was significantly lower in multiple sclerosis patients than in controls. Strong co-clustering by F measure was seen for same-batch samples. Roughly 5 TRBV segments occurring more often in patients than controls included TRBV5-6, TRBV5-1 and TRBV20-1.

The chain recombines TRBV6-1 with TRBJ1-2; no reliable D call. The source is a girl between 5 and 17 years old with multiple sclerosis. Sequenced sample: blood. The CDR3 coding sequence is TGTGCCAGCAGAGGTCTTCCCTATGGCTACACCTTC. Translating it yields CASRGLPYGYTF.